The 2 T cell receptor beta chains in this list originate from one sample, sequenced in a study of blood T cell repertoires in COVID-19. Generated by immunoSEQ multiplex PCR, the TCRdb table keeps only in-frame clones and is missing some. Found here are roughly 24,000 clones, approximately 88% of them singletons; the top ten hold 27%. The source material was peripheral blood. All receptors derive from a man in his 70s with COVID-19, enrolled during active disease.

The V and J genes are TRBV6-1 and TRBJ2-5; tentatively, D is TRBD1 (6 bases). The germline gives CDR1 MNHNS, CDR2 SASEGT. Trimming left V 2 bases short and J 13 bases short, with 11 bases between. The CDR3 loop spans 11 amino acids. The CDR3 bases are TGTGCCAGCAGTGAAAGCCTGGGGGCGTACTTC. Its protein product is CASSESLGAYF.

This chain joins TRBV6-6 and TRBJ1-2; D possibly corresponds to TRBD1 (5 bases). Trimming removed 0 bases from V and 4 bases from J, with 9 bases in between. Germline V gene lookup returns CDR1 MNHNY and CDR2 SVGAGI (reference sequence). CDR3 length: 14 amino acids. This CDR3 is CASSYSAGPYGYTF. The CDR3 bases are TGTGCCAGCAGTTACTCGGCAGGGCCCTATGGCTACACCTTC.